One sample yielded the 29 T cell receptor beta chains listed below, sequenced in a study of regulatory T cells in long-lasting Graves disease. The authors built TCR beta libraries using iRepertoire HTBI primers and Arm-PCR of CDR3 regions. MiXCR was run by TCRdb on the multiplex PCR reads, yielding one entry per CDR3 protein. The sample holds 400,000 to 450,000 distinct CDR3 sequences; 14% to 15% are singletons and the top ten take 16%. Specified time point: newly diagnosed GD, antithyroid drugs for less than 3 months. The authors made the TCR library using RNA they extracted from PBMCs. This sample also appeared in a second study, on T cells in Graves' hyperthyroidism and ophthalmopathy.

The material was peripheral blood mononuclear cells (PBMCs), obtained at new diagnosis, from a patient treated with antithyroid drugs. These TCRs come from a woman in her 30s with Graves disease.

This clonotype was counted many times. This chain links TRBV7-3 with TRBJ2-3, with D possibly matching TRBD1 (5 bases). CDR1 and CDR2 from the germline V gene are SGHTA and FQGTGA. CDR3 length: 14 residues. Trimming took off 3 bases at V and 6 bases at J, with 13 bases between the two ends. CDR3 bases: TGTGCCAGCAGCTTTATAGGGGTCGGGGATACGCAGTATTTT. Amino acid sequence: CASSFIGVGDTQYF. Based on the CDR3 plus reference TRBV7-3 and TRBJ2-3, the full variable domain is GAGVSQTPSNKVTEKGKYVELRCDPISGHTALYWYRQSLGQGPEFLIYFQGTGAADDSGLPNDRFFAVRPEGSVSTLKIQRTERGDSAVYLCASSFIGVGDTQYFGPGTRLTVL.

This clonotype was counted many times. The chain joins TRBV5-1 to TRBJ2-3; D gene ambiguous. The length of the CDR3 is 15 residues. Germline V gives CDR1 SGHRS, CDR2 YFSETQ. The V end was cut by 0 bases, the J end by 0 bases, with 8 bases between. This CDR3 reads CASSLASWSTDTQYF. In DNA, the CDR3 is TGCGCCAGCAGCTTGGCCTCTTGGAGCACAGATACGCAGTATTTT.

This clonotype has at least ten counts. V and J are TRBV6-1 and TRBJ2-2; 13 nucleotides align to TRBD2. V shed 1 base and J 6 bases; nucleotides not matched to a gene: 8. The CDR3 contains 18 residues. Germline V gene sequence: CDR1 MNHNS, CDR2 SASEGT. This CDR3 reads CASSEVWGGLAGAGELFF. The CDR3 DNA reads as TGTGCCAGCAGTGAAGTGTGGGGTGGACTAGCGGGGGCCGGGGAGCTGTTTTTT.

This clonotype was counted between two and nine times. The chain has TRBV10-1 and TRBJ2-7; D unresolved. V lost 3 bases and J 0 bases, leaving 15 bases between the germline ends. The CDR3 is 16 amino acids. Germline V gives CDR1 WNHNN, CDR2 SYGVQD (reference sequence). The CDR3 loop is CASSDSRTSSSYEQYF. CDR3 nucleotides: TGCGCCAGCAGTGACTCTCGGACGTCTAGCTCCTACGAGCAGTACTTC.

J is TRBJ2-3 and V is TRBV7-2, with TRBD2 as a possible D gene (5 bases). Deletions cut 5 bases from V and 2 bases from J, with 26 bases between. The CDR3 is made up of 19 amino acids. Germline assignment: CDR1 SGHTA and CDR2 FQGNSA. Here the CDR3 reads CASSLREVRLPGSTDTQYF. CDR3 bases: TGTGCCAGCAGCCTACGCGAAGTAAGACTACCTGGGTCCACAGATACGCAGTATTTT.

This clonotype was counted ten times or more. The V and J genes are TRBV6-1 and TRBJ1-5, with D hard to call. The V gene lost 11 bases and the J gene lost 7 bases, with 24 bases spanning the gap. CDR3 length equals 15 residues. Germline V gives CDR1 MNHNS, CDR2 SASEGT. Written as DNA, the CDR3 is TGTGCCGGCCTGGTGGAGTCCCTCCTAGGGCAGCCCCAGCATTTT. This sequence encodes CAGLVESLLGQPQHF.

This clonotype was seen repeatedly, ten times or more. The chain joins TRBV12-3 or TRBV12-4 to TRBJ2-1; unclear D gene. The CDR3 consists of 14 residues. Between the trimmed V and J ends, which lost 7 bases and 8 bases, there was a span of 18 bases. CDR3 protein: CASTPQGATHEQFF. The CDR3 DNA is TGTGCCAGCACCCCGCAAGGAGCGACGCATGAGCAGTTCTTC.

The table lists this clonotype with many counts. The CDR3 sequence: CASSLGLAFEDTQYF. CDR3 sequence (DNA): TGCGCCAGCAGCTTGGGACTAGCGTTTGAGGATACGCAGTATTTT. V is TRBV5-1 and J is TRBJ2-3; 8 bases line up with TRBD2. V lost 0 bases to trimming and J lost 6 bases; unmatched junction nucleotides: 6. The CDR3 contains 15 residues. CDR1 and CDR2 from the germline V gene are SGHRS and YFSETQ.

The chain employs TRBV29-1 and TRBJ2-7; TRBD2 agrees at 7 bases. Trimming cost V 7 bases and J 2 bases; bases outside gene matches: 5. This CDR3 is 12 amino acids long. Germline-derived CDR1 and CDR2 are SQVTM and ANQGSEA. CDR3 DNA: TGCAGCGGTCGGGAGGAGCCCTACGAGCAGTACTTC. It specifies CSGREEPYEQYF.

This clonotype was seen ten or more times. The chain joins TRBV20-1 to TRBJ2-1; the match to TRBD1 covers 10 bases. The CDR3 is 13 amino acids. Trimming took 5 bases from V and 8 from J; bases not matched to a gene: 6. Germline V gene lookup returns CDR1 DFQATT and CDR2 SNEGSKA (reference sequence). The CDR3 spells CSAGQGVSDEQFF. The DNA of the CDR3 is TGCAGTGCTGGACAGGGGGTTAGCGATGAGCAGTTCTTC.

This clonotype occurred many times. The rearrangement links TRBV14 to TRBJ2-1; perhaps TRBD2 as D (6 bases). Germline CDR1 SGHDN, CDR2 FVKESK. The V and J ends lost 6 bases and 0 bases respectively, with 18 bases between them. The CDR3 totals 17 residues. CDR3 in amino acids: CASRPLGTAGSYNEQFF. In DNA form, the CDR3 reads TGTGCCAGCAGACCCTTAGGGACTGCCGGCTCCTACAATGAGCAGTTCTTC.

Notes on this clonotype: This clone may be a read error of a much larger clone one base away. The rearrangement links TRBV7-2 to TRBJ2-5; D is uncertain. CDR1 SGHTA and CDR2 FQGNSA come from the germline V gene. V lost 5 bases and J lost 11, with 15 bases in between. The CDR3 contains 12 residues. The CDR3 sequence is CASSPPGQEQYF. For the CDR3, the DNA is TGTGCCAGCAGCCCCCCCGGGCAGGAGCAGTACTTC.

This clonotype was observed at least ten times. The gene calls are TRBV24-1 and TRBJ2-3; no definite D call. CDR1 is KGHDR, CDR2 SFDVKD, per germline. The CDR3 is 14 residues long. Trimming pared 3 bases from V and 5 bases from J, leaving 11 bases between. The CDR3 sequence: CATSDPEWQDTQYF. The CDR3 bases are TGTGCCACCAGTGATCCAGAATGGCAAGATACGCAGTATTTT.

This clonotype was seen at least ten times. This chain uses TRBV7-9 with TRBJ2-3; D not certain. V was shortened by 3 bases and J by 1 base, with 14 bases between the two germline ends. In germline, CDR1 is SEHNR, CDR2 FQNEAQ (reference sequence). The CDR3 consists of 16 residues. CDR3 sequence reads: CASSLNMAIRTDTQYF. The CDR3 coding sequence is TGTGCCAGCAGCTTGAATATGGCGATTCGCACAGATACGCAGTATTTT.

This clonotype showed up many times. The J gene is TRBJ1-1, the V gene TRBV5-5; D is unresolved. The CDR3 contains 14 residues. The germline CDR1 and CDR2 sequences are SGHKS and YYEKEE (reference sequence). With 0 bases removed from V and 4 bases from J, the gap between germline ends came to 10 bases. The CDR3 DNA is TGTGCCAGCAGCTTGGAGAGGGCTCGCACTGAAGCTTTCTTT. Translated: CASSLERARTEAFF.

This clonotype was seen a few times. The chain is built from TRBV6-1 and TRBJ1-2; no definite D call. Trimming stripped 8 bases from V and 8 bases from J, with 15 bases between. The CDR3 has 12 amino acids. Germline V gives CDR1 MNHNS, CDR2 SASEGT. CDR3 loop: CASLRDLGGYTF. For the CDR3, the DNA is TGTGCCAGCCTACGAGATCTAGGAGGCTACACCTTC.

In this sample, this clonotype turned up many times. The J gene is TRBJ2-7, the V gene TRBV18; no clear D. The CDR3 sequence is 14 residues long. V lost 0 bases, J lost 4 bases, and 10 bases lay in between. CDR1 is KGHSH and CDR2 is LQKENI in the germline V gene. The CDR3 is CASSPPLKEYEQYF. CDR3 nucleotide sequence: TGTGCCAGCTCACCACCTTTAAAGGAGTACGAGCAGTACTTC. The full variable domain, in which reference TRBV18 and TRBJ2-7 provide the parts outside the CDR3, is NAGVMQNPRHLVRRRGQEARLRCSPMKGHSHVYWYRQLPEEGLKFMVYLQKENIIDESGMPKERFSAEFPKEGPSILRIQQVVRGDSAAYFCASSPPLKEYEQYFGPGTRLTVT.

This sequence joins TRBV4-1 and TRBJ2-7; D is unclear. Judging by the DNA end, TRBJ2-1 fits better; the J call may be wrong. The CDR3 has 11 residues. The germline CDR1 and CDR2 sequences are MGHRA and YSYEKL. The CDR3 sequence is CASSQADEQFF. In DNA form, the CDR3 reads TGCGCCAGCAGCCAGGCGGATGAGCAGTTCTTC.

In its sample, this clonotype was seen many times. The chain joins TRBV5-1 to TRBJ2-7; D is ambiguous. CDR3 length: 13 residues. Germline lookup yields CDR1 SGHRS and CDR2 YFSETQ. V shed 3 bases and J shed 2 bases, with 9 bases lying between them. The CDR3 bases are TGCGCCAGCAGCTCCCGCCTCGCCTACGAGCAGTACTTC. It yields the protein CASSSRLAYEQYF.

This clonotype appeared many times. This chain joins TRBV20-1 and TRBJ1-5; a possible D gene is TRBD1 (5 bases). The germline V gene encodes CDR1 DFQATT and CDR2 SNEGSKA (reference sequence). With 5 bases removed from V and 1 base from J, the gap between germline ends came to 9 bases. This CDR3 has 13 amino acids. CDR3 in DNA: TGCAGTGCTCCTCGGGGGAGCAATCAGCCCCAGCATTTT. Its translation is CSAPRGSNQPQHF.

For this clonotype: This may arise from a read error, as a much more abundant clone is one base away. The CDR3 ends on some other residue instead of the conserved phenylalanine or tryptophan, so this is likely a read error. The rearrangement links TRBV27 to TRBJ1-1; 7 bases match TRBD1. Germline V lookup: CDR1 MNHEY, CDR2 SMNVEV (reference sequence). After removal of 4 bases from V and 6 bases from J, the junction contained 14 bases not matched to a gene. The CDR3 spans 16 residues. The CDR3: CASSSPGTDHPSEAFL. CDR3 sequence (DNA): TGTGCCAGCAGTTCCCCCGGGACAGATCATCCTTCTGAAGCTTTCCTT.

The CDR3 protein is CATPGTTGELFF. In DNA form, the CDR3 reads TGCGCCACCCCGGGGACTACCGGGGAGCTGTTTTTT. This chain connects TRBV4-1 to TRBJ2-2, with D possibly being TRBD2 (6 bases). V was trimmed by 10 bases and J by 5 bases, leaving 11 bases between them. Germline CDR1 MGHRA, CDR2 YSYEKL. This CDR3 has 12 amino acids.

This clonotype was observed many times. This CDR3 is CASSYEGTKNGDSNQPQHF. DNA of the CDR3: TGTGCCAGCAGTTATGAGGGGACAAAAAACGGGGATAGCAATCAGCCCCAGCATTTT. The chain joins TRBV6-5 to TRBJ1-5; D might be TRBD1 (6 bases). V was shortened by 3 bases and J by 0 bases, with 21 bases between the two germline ends. Looked up from germline, CDR1 is MNHEY and CDR2 is SVGAGI. The CDR3 contains 19 residues.

This clonotype was counted many times. J is TRBJ2-3 and V is TRBV6-1, with 10 bases fitting TRBD2. The V gene end was trimmed by 1 base and the J gene end by 5 bases; junction bases not matched to a gene: 12. CDR1 is MNHNS, CDR2 SASEGT, per germline. The CDR3 extends over 18 amino acids. CDR3 sequence reads: CASSEGLAGVGVEDTQYF. CDR3 in DNA: TGTGCCAGCAGTGAAGGCCTAGCGGGAGTCGGGGTGGAAGATACGCAGTATTTT.

This clonotype was recorded a few times. The chain links TRBV2 to TRBJ2-2; D is possibly TRBD1 (5 bases). V dropped 7 bases and J dropped 3 bases, with 12 bases sitting between them. The germline V gene encodes CDR1 SNHLY and CDR2 FYNNEI. The CDR3 totals 14 residues. CDR3 sequence reads: CASNSQGDTGELFF. The CDR3 DNA is TGTGCCAGCAATTCCCAAGGGGACACCGGGGAGCTGTTTTTT.

Turning to this clonotype: Since a much larger clone is just one base distant, this may be a read error. The CDR3 spells CASSTSGRAKTQFF. CDR3 DNA: TGTGCCAGTAGTACGAGCGGGAGGGCAAAGACCCAGTTCTTC. The chain is built from TRBV19 and TRBJ2-1; 10 bases line up with TRBD2. Per germline, CDR1 LNHDA and CDR2 SQIVND (reference sequence). V lost 4 bases, J lost 13 bases, and 10 bases stayed unmatched. This CDR3 comprises 14 residues.

Note on this clonotype: A much larger clone sits a single nucleotide away, making a read error possible. The chain joins TRBV15 to TRBJ2-7; TRBD1 agrees at 10 bases. Germline CDR1 is LNHNV and CDR2 is YYDKDF (reference sequence). CDR3 length equals 18 residues. This CDR3 is CVTSREVGSETGGVQQYF. CDR3 nucleotide sequence: TGTGTCACCAGCAGAGAAGTTGGTAGTGAGACAGGGGGCGTCCAGCAGTACTTC.

This chain joins TRBV10-1 and TRBJ2-7, with TRBD2 as a possible D gene (5 bases). CDR1 and CDR2 from the germline V gene are WNHNN and SYGVQD (reference sequence). Between the trimmed V and J ends, which lost 3 bases and 5 bases, there was a span of 14 bases. The CDR3 has 14 amino acids. This chain's CDR3 is CASSDARAGDEQYF. In nucleotides, the CDR3 is TGCGCCAGCAGTGATGCGCGGGCCGGGGACGAGCAGTACTTC.

The sample holds many counts of this clonotype. The chain has TRBV30 and TRBJ2-7; no definite D call. The CDR3 consists of 13 residues. Germline CDR1 and CDR2: GTSNPN and SVGIG (reference sequence). With 2 bases removed from V and 2 bases from J, the gap between germline ends came to 10 bases. CDR3: CAWSPGLAYEQYF. Written as DNA, the CDR3 is TGTGCCTGGAGTCCCGGCCTCGCCTACGAGCAGTACTTC.